What follows are 14 T cell receptor beta chains derived from one specimen sequenced in a study of human T cells and chemical hapten exposure. Time point noted: patch test 1, 2 weeks after DPC sensitization. The treatment here: therapeutic diphenylcyclopropenone sensitization with weekly scalp DPC. TCRdb passed the RACE reads through MiXCR, listing each CDR3 protein once. The sample has approximately 340,000 distinct CDR3 sequences; 6% to 8.5% are singletons. The source was whole blood, collected in connection with sensitization to the hapten diphenylcyclopropenone (DPC). These receptors were obtained from a woman aged 18-29 years with alopecia areata. Some clones in this sample may be carry-over from other donors' samples.

The chain couples TRBV25-1 to TRBJ1-5; maybe TRBD1 (5 bases). There are 15 residues in the CDR3. Looked up from germline, CDR1 is MGHDK and CDR2 is SYGVNS. V was pared by 1 base and J by 4 bases, with 11 bases between. DNA of the CDR3: TGTGCCAGCAGTGAATGGGGGTCAGGGAATCAGCCCCAGCATTTT. Protein product: CASSEWGSGNQPQHF.

A few counts support this clonotype. The chain links TRBV12-3 or TRBV12-4 to TRBJ2-1; 14 nucleotides match TRBD2. Losses at the gene ends were 3 bases for V and 4 bases for J; bases not matched to a gene: 5. The CDR3 extends over 17 amino acids. CDR3 protein: CASSFRGTSGGYNEQFF. For the CDR3, the DNA is TGTGCCAGCAGTTTTAGGGGGACTAGCGGGGGTTACAATGAGCAGTTCTTC.

This clonotype came up many times. The chain has TRBV28 and TRBJ1-1; no reliable D call. Germline V gene lookup returns CDR1 MDHEN and CDR2 SYDVKM. The ends were cut back, 6 bases at V and 0 bases at J, with 2 bases in the middle. CDR3 length: 11 residues. The CDR3 DNA sequence: TGTGCCAGCAGATTGAACACTGAAGCTTTCTTT. Amino acids: CASRLNTEAFF. Using reference TRBV28 and TRBJ1-1 for the parts outside the CDR3, the full variable domain is DVKVTQSSRYLVKRTGEKVFLECVQDMDHENMFWYRQDPGLGLRLIYFSYDVKMKEKGDIPEGYSVSREKKERFSLILESASTNQTSMYLCASRLNTEAFFGQGTRLTVV.

The chain carries TRBV27 and TRBJ2-3; D call uncertain. The CDR3 is 14 residues long. Germline values: CDR1 MNHEY, CDR2 SMNVEV (reference sequence). The V and J ends lost 2 bases and 2 bases respectively, with 8 bases between them. The CDR3 bases are TGTGCCAGCAGTTTAATCCCATTCACAGATACGCAGTATTTT. Protein: CASSLIPFTDTQYF.

V gene TRBV2 combines with J gene TRBJ2-2; 12 bases match TRBD2. The CDR3 has 16 amino acids. V gave up 5 bases and J gave up 3 bases; unmatched junction bases: 4. Germline CDR1 SNHLY, CDR2 FYNNEI. The CDR3 DNA reads as TGTGCCAGCAGTTATCTAGCGGGAGGGGACACCGGGGAGCTGTTTTTT. Encoded protein: CASSYLAGGDTGELFF.

This clonotype was found many times. The chain uses TRBV20-1 and TRBJ2-7, with D possibly matching TRBD1 (5 bases). The CDR3 totals 12 residues. Germline CDR1 DFQATT, CDR2 SNEGSKA (reference sequence). The V gene lost 3 bases and the J gene lost 2 bases, with 8 bases spanning the gap. The DNA for the CDR3 is TGCAGTGCTAGTAGACAGACCTACGAGCAGTACTTC. Translation gives CSASRQTYEQYF.

The chain is built from TRBV12-3 or TRBV12-4 and TRBJ1-5, with no clear D. The CDR3 totals 17 residues. Trimming took off 3 bases at V and 2 bases at J, with 17 bases between the two ends. The CDR3 coding sequence is TGTGCCAGCAGTTTTGGGAGGCAATCAAATGGCAATCAGCCCCAGCATTTT. Its protein is CASSFGRQSNGNQPQHF.

The rearrangement joins TRBV3-1 to TRBJ1-1; the D gene is possibly TRBD1 (6 bases). CDR1 is LGHDT, CDR2 YNNKEL, per germline (reference sequence). Trimming removed 2 bases from V and 4 bases from J, with 26 bases in between. The CDR3 has 19 residues. The CDR3, as DNA: TGTGCCAGCAGCCAACCGAGAGCGGCTCGCGGGGACATAAGCACTGAAGCTTTCTTT. It translates to CASSQPRAARGDISTEAFF.

This clonotype was detected many times. The chain employs TRBV10-3 and TRBJ1-4, with D unclear. CDR1 is ENHRY and CDR2 is SYGVKD in the germline V gene. This CDR3 comprises 24 residues. Trimming cost V 0 bases and J 0 bases, with 32 bases left between them. Here the CDR3 reads CAISESTVRQIGSNPVATNEKLFF. The DNA for the CDR3 is TGTGCCATCAGTGAGTCGACGGTTCGTCAAATCGGATCGAATCCGGTTGCAACTAATGAAAAACTGTTTTTT.

This chain connects TRBV12-3 or TRBV12-4 to TRBJ1-1; 10 positions agree with TRBD1. V shed 2 bases, J shed 0 bases, and the junction held 12 bases outside the gene matches. There are 19 residues in the CDR3. The CDR3 region is CASSLSPWTGGNMNTEAFF. In DNA form, the CDR3 reads TGTGCCAGCAGTTTATCCCCGTGGACAGGGGGAAACATGAACACTGAAGCTTTCTTT.

This clonotype was seen a few times. The rearrangement uses TRBV6-2 or TRBV6-3 and TRBJ2-7, with D perhaps being TRBD1 or TRBD2 (5 bases each). Germline loops: CDR1 MNHEY, CDR2 SVGEGT. Trimming took 6 bases from V and 2 from J, leaving 11 bases between them. The CDR3 is 13 amino acids. The CDR3 reads CASRRDGAYEQYF. CDR3 DNA: TGTGCCAGCAGAAGGGACGGAGCCTACGAGCAGTACTTC.

This clonotype has just a few counts. The CDR3 sequence is CASNLAGANEQFF. CDR3 DNA: TGTGCCAGCAACCTAGCGGGGGCCAATGAGCAGTTCTTC. The V and J genes are TRBV6-2 or TRBV6-3 and TRBJ2-1, with TRBD2 identical over 10 bases. V was pared by 7 bases and J by 6 bases, with 3 bases of the junction left unmatched. The CDR3 is 13 amino acids. The germline V gene has CDR1 MNHEY and CDR2 SVGEGT.

V is TRBV3-1 and J is TRBJ1-1; D call uncertain. From germline, CDR1 is LGHDT and CDR2 YNNKEL (reference sequence). V lost 3 bases, J lost 5 bases, and 10 bases lay in between. CDR3 length: 13 amino acids. This CDR3 reads CASSHVDGTEAFF. The CDR3 nucleotides are TGTGCCAGCAGCCATGTCGACGGTACTGAAGCTTTCTTT.

This clonotype occurred many times. J is TRBJ2-1 and V is TRBV12-3 or TRBV12-4, with 8 bases that match TRBD2. The CDR3 is made up of 14 amino acids. V gave up 7 bases and J gave up 9 bases; unmatched junction bases: 11. The CDR3 sequence: CASNPGTSTAEQFF. As DNA, the CDR3 is TGTGCCAGCAACCCCGGGACTAGTACAGCTGAGCAGTTCTTC.